The entry below describes one T cell receptor beta chain. The CDR3 runs 11 residues. CDR1 SGHAT and CDR2 FQNNGV come from the germline V gene. The V and J ends lost 5 bases and 10 bases respectively, with 11 bases between them. The entry originates in a study of shared clonotypes between healthy human individuals. The assay was immunoSEQ multiplex PCR, and TCRdb's table has in-frame clones only and misses some. The sample yields about 960,000 clones, less than 85% seen once. The sequencing input was memory CD4+ T cells sorted from blood. The subset here: CD45RA-negative fraction. The sequence was collected from a man between 18 and 29 years old in good health. This chain connects TRBV11-2 to TRBJ1-2; possibly TRBD1 for D (5 bases). The CDR3 DNA is TGTGCCAGCAGCCAGGGATTAGACTACACCTTC. It yields the protein CASSQGLDYTF.